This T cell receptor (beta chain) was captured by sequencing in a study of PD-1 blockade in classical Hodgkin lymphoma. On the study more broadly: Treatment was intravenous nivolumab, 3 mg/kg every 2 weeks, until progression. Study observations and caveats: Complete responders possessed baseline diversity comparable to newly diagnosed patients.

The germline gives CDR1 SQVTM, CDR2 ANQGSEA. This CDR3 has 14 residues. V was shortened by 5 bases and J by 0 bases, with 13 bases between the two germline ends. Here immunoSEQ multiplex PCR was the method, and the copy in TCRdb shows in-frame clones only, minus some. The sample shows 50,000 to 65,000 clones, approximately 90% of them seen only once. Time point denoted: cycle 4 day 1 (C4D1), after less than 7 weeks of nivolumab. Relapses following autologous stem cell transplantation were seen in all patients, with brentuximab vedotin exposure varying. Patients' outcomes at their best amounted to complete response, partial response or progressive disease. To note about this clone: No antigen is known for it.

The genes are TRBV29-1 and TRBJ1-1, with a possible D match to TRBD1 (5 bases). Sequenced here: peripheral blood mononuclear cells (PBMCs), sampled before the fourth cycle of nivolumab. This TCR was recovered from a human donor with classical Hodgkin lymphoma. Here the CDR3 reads CSVLGGMMNTEAFF. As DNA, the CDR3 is TGCAGCGTTTTGGGGGGGATGATGAACACTGAAGCTTTCTTT.